A single sample gave rise to the 8 T cell receptor beta chains below, sequenced in a study of regulatory T cells in long-lasting Graves disease (dated by TCRdb to about 2021). The library was built by means of multiplex PCR. TCRdb shows the sequencer as Illumina HiSeq 4000. iRepertoire HTBI primers and Arm-PCR amplification of CDR3 regions were used to construct TCR beta libraries. In TCRdb, the public reads were trimmed at Q25 with fastp and aligned with MiXCR, with productive beta chains retained. Rows are combined by CDR3 protein, so each entry shows the most common genes and DNA. This sample holds approximately 210,000 distinct CDR3 sequences; roughly 18% were observed only once. The ten largest make up approximately 20% of the sample. This specimen's time point label, per the study, means: newly diagnosed GD, antithyroid drugs for less than 3 months. RNA was extracted from PBMCs in TRIzol for both TCR sequencing and RNA sequencing.

Sequences were derived from peripheral blood mononuclear cells (PBMCs), sampled at new diagnosis, from a patient treated with antithyroid drugs. These TCRs come from a female donor with Graves disease.

This clonotype was recorded many times. This rearrangement joins TRBV19 to TRBJ1-1; D unresolved. CDR3 length: 15 residues. Germline V gene data show CDR1 as LNHDA and CDR2 as SQIVND (reference sequence). With 1 base removed from V and 2 bases from J, the gap between germline ends came to 11 bases. The CDR3 DNA reads as TGTGCCAGTAGTATAGGGTCAGCCTCCAACACTGAAGCTTTCTTT. Translated: CASSIGSASNTEAFF.

The V and J genes are TRBV6-2 or TRBV6-3 and TRBJ1-3; D call uncertain. The CDR3 spans 13 residues. V was shortened by 7 bases and J by 0 bases, with 7 bases between the two germline ends. Germline V gene lookup returns CDR1 MNHEY and CDR2 SVGEGT. The chain's CDR3 is CASTESSGNTIYF. The CDR3 DNA follows: TGTGCCAGCACCGAGAGCTCTGGAAACACCATATATTTT.

This clonotype has a count of ten or more. This rearrangement joins TRBV12-3 or TRBV12-4 to TRBJ1-6; TRBD1 matches at 8 bases. CDR3 length: 14 amino acids. The junction had 4 bases not matched to a gene; V was cut back by 5 bases and J by 7 bases. CDR3 protein: CASSRQGKNSPLHF. CDR3 coding DNA: TGTGCCAGCAGTCGACAGGGGAAGAATTCACCCCTCCACTTT.

There are a few counts of this clonotype. J is TRBJ1-4 and V is TRBV4-1, with TRBD1 matching 7 bases. The CDR3 has 15 amino acids. Germline V CDR1 and CDR2: MGHRA, YSYEKL. The V and J ends lost 0 bases and 8 bases, in that order; junction bases with no gene match: 6. The CDR3: CASSQDRGFREKLFF. The CDR3 nucleotides read TGCGCCAGCAGCCAAGACAGGGGGTTTCGAGAAAAACTGTTTTTT.

This clonotype has at least ten counts. V usage is TRBV7-2 and J usage is TRBJ1-4, with a tentative D call TRBD1 (5 bases). Germline loops: CDR1 SGHTA, CDR2 FQGNSA. The CDR3 runs to 15 residues. Trimming pared 3 bases from V and 0 bases from J, leaving 8 bases between. CDR3 region: CASSLQGTTNEKLFF. CDR3 coding DNA: TGTGCCAGCAGCTTGCAGGGAACAACTAATGAAAAACTGTTTTTT.

This clonotype was detected many times. The J gene is TRBJ2-1, the V gene TRBV19; TRBD2 matches at 7 bases. V dropped 1 base and J dropped 7; count of bases not matched to a gene: 7. Germline lookup yields CDR1 LNHDA and CDR2 SQIVND (reference sequence). This CDR3 has 15 residues. The CDR3 loop is CASSIGGLWGNEQFF. The DNA for the CDR3 is TGTGCCAGTAGTATAGGGGGACTATGGGGGAATGAGCAGTTCTTC.

The table lists this clonotype with many counts. The chain uses TRBV6-5 and TRBJ2-7, with TRBD2 as a possible D gene (5 bases). The germline V gene has CDR1 MNHEY and CDR2 SVGAGI. The CDR3 extends over 13 amino acids. The V and J ends lost 2 bases and 0 bases respectively, with 5 bases between them. CDR3 coding DNA: TGTGCCAGCAGTTACCGGGACTCCTACGAGCAGTACTTC. Translating gives CASSYRDSYEQYF.

This clonotype was recorded at least ten times. The chain joins TRBV25-1 to TRBJ2-7; 8 bases match TRBD1. Germline V gives CDR1 MGHDK, CDR2 SYGVNS. Trimming at V came to 0 bases and at J to 5 bases, leaving 3 bases not matched to a gene. The CDR3 runs to 14 residues. CDR3 in DNA: TGTGCCAGCAGTGAATATGGGGGACAGGACGAGCAGTACTTC. Protein sequence: CASSEYGGQDEQYF.